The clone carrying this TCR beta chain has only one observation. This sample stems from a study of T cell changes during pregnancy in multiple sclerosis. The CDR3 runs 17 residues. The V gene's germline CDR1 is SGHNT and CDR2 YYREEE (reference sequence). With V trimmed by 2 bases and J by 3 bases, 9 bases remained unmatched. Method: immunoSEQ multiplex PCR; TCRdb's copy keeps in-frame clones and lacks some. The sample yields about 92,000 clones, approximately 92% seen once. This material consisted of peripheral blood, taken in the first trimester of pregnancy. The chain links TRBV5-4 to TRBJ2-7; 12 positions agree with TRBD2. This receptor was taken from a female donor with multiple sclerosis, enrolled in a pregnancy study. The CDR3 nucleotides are TGTGCCAGCAGCTTAAAGACTAGCGGGAGAAAGCGCTACGAGCAGTACTTC. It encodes CASSLKTSGRKRYEQYF.